These 24 T cell receptor beta chains originate from one sample sequenced in a study of T cells in Graves' hyperthyroidism and ophthalmopathy. Amplification yielded TCR beta CDR3 regions, with RNA transcripts as the source. HTBI primers were used for first-round RT-PCR of the TCR CDR3. TCRdb processed the multiplex PCR reads anew with MiXCR; each CDR3 protein has one entry. This table holds 300,000 to 450,000 distinct CDR3 sequences, about 13% found once. The sequencing input was blood. Source of these receptors: a man aged 30 to 39 with Graves' hyperthyroidism that later progressed to Graves' ophthalmopathy.

This sequence joins TRBV29-1 and TRBJ1-2, with D perhaps TRBD1 (6 bases). Germline CDR1 and CDR2: SQVTM and ANQGSEA. This CDR3 comprises 11 residues. The ends were cut back, 7 bases at V and 4 bases at J, with 10 bases in the middle. The CDR3, as DNA: TGCAGCGGGTTACAGGGCTATGGCTACACCTTC. Residues: CSGLQGYGYTF. The full variable domain, completed using reference TRBV29-1 and TRBJ1-2, is SAVISQKPSRDICQRGTSLTIQCQVDSQVTMMFWYRQQPGQSLTLIATANQGSEATYESGFVIDKFPISRPNLTFSTLTVSNMSPEDSSIYLCSGLQGYGYTFGSGTRLTVV.

Ten or more counts support this clonotype. The chain combines TRBV11-3 with TRBJ1-1, with D tentatively TRBD1 (5 bases). The germline V and J ends were trimmed by 5 bases and 7 bases, with 26 bases remaining between them. The CDR3 runs 17 residues. In germline, CDR1 is SGHNT, CDR2 YENEEA. CDR3 region: CASSPDNVQGRSFEAFF. CDR3 in DNA: TGTGCCAGCAGCCCCGATAATGTTCAGGGTAGGTCATTTGAAGCTTTCTTT.

At least ten counts were recorded for this clonotype. This rearrangement joins TRBV7-6 to TRBJ2-1, with 8 bases identical to TRBD2. Germline V CDR1 and CDR2: SGHVS, FNYEAQ. After removal of 0 bases from V and 2 bases from J, the junction contained 24 bases not matched to a gene. There are 23 residues in the CDR3. CDR3 nucleotide sequence: TGTGCCAGCAGCTTAGCGCAAAAGGGGTCAGGTGTCGGGGGGGACGATCCCTACAATGAGCAGTTCTTC. Amino acids: CASSLAQKGSGVGGDDPYNEQFF. The variable domain in full, with the rest retrieved from reference TRBV7-6 and TRBJ2-1, is GAGVSQSPRYKVTKRGQDVALRCDPISGHVSLYWYRQALGQGPEFLTYFNYEAQQDKSGLPNDRFSAERPEGSISTLTIQRTEQRDSAMYRCASSLAQKGSGVGGDDPYNEQFFGPGTRLTVL.

The CDR3 DNA follows: TGCAGTGCTAGCTCGGGGGCGCGGGCTTTCTTT. As protein: CSASSGARAFF. The chain combines TRBV20-1 with TRBJ1-1, with D tentatively TRBD1 (6 bases). The V gene lost 3 bases and the J gene lost 11 bases, with 13 bases spanning the gap. Germline V CDR1 and CDR2: DFQATT, SNEGSKA (reference sequence). CDR3 length equals 11 residues.

The rearrangement uses TRBV3-1 and TRBJ1-2; no clear D gene. The CDR3 has 11 residues. The V gene lost 5 bases and the J gene lost 7 bases, with 8 bases spanning the gap. Per germline, CDR1 LGHDT and CDR2 YNNKEL (reference sequence). CDR3 protein: CASSDGFGYTF. For the CDR3, the DNA is TGTGCCAGCAGCGACGGGTTTGGCTACACCTTC.

In this sample, this clonotype turned up many times. The chain uses TRBV28 and TRBJ1-5, with TRBD1 identical over 7 bases. From germline, CDR1 is MDHEN and CDR2 SYDVKM. This CDR3 spans 14 amino acids. Trimming at V came to 6 bases and at J to 5 bases, leaving 7 bases not matched to a gene. CDR3 sequence: CASSPGGGDQPQHF. The DNA for the CDR3 is TGTGCCAGCAGCCCAGGGGGAGGTGATCAGCCCCAGCATTTT. The entire variable domain, with the rest obtained from reference TRBV28 and TRBJ1-5, is as follows: DVKVTQSSRYLVKRTGEKVFLECVQDMDHENMFWYRQDPGLGLRLIYFSYDVKMKEKGDIPEGYSVSREKKERFSLILESASTNQTSMYLCASSPGGGDQPQHFGDGTRLSIL.

This chain uses TRBV6-1 with TRBJ2-5, with D possibly TRBD2 on 6 matching bases. The CDR3 is 14 amino acids. Germline-derived CDR1 and CDR2 are MNHNS and SASEGT. V lost 4 bases to trimming and J lost 1 base, with 10 bases between them. The CDR3 bases are TGTGCCAGCAGTGGGGGACTGCTCCAAGAGACCCAGTACTTC. This translates into CASSGGLLQETQYF.

This clonotype has more than one count but fewer than ten. V usage is TRBV5-1 and J usage is TRBJ2-2, with a tentative D call TRBD1 (5 bases). This CDR3 has 15 amino acids. Germline loops: CDR1 SGHRS, CDR2 YFSETQ. V lost 3 bases to trimming and J lost 5 bases, with 14 bases between them. Here the CDR3 reads CASSSRQRLTGELFF. The CDR3 DNA reads TGCGCCAGCAGCTCCAGACAGCGTCTAACCGGGGAGCTGTTTTTT.

This clonotype was seen repeatedly, ten times or more. The CDR3 DNA is TGTGCCAGCGGAAGGGCTGACAGGGCTAGCAATCAGCCCCAGCATTTT. This gives the protein CASGRADRASNQPQHF. The J gene is TRBJ1-5, the V gene TRBV7-8; 7 positions match TRBD1. Germline CDR1 SGHVS, CDR2 FQNEAQ. There are 16 residues in the CDR3. V lost 8 bases to trimming and J lost 0 bases; unmatched junction nucleotides: 10.

The chain combines TRBV6-1 with TRBJ2-1, with D perhaps matching TRBD2 (6 bases). The CDR3 has 15 residues. CDR1 is MNHNS, CDR2 SASEGT, per germline. The germline V and J ends were trimmed by 7 bases and 5 bases, with 18 bases remaining between them. The CDR3 here is CASTIIGGKNNEQFF. CDR3 DNA sequence: TGTGCCAGCACTATTATCGGGGGAAAAAACAATGAGCAGTTCTTC.

At least ten counts were recorded for this clonotype. This chain uses TRBV24-1 with TRBJ2-2, with D unclear. Deletions cut 8 bases from V and 0 bases from J, with 6 bases between. The CDR3 runs to 13 residues. CDR1 KGHDR and CDR2 SFDVKD come from the germline V gene. The CDR3 nucleotides are TGTGCCACCACGGCCCCGAACACCGGGGAGCTGTTTTTT. Translation gives CATTAPNTGELFF.

This clonotype showed up many times. V and J are TRBV2 and TRBJ2-7; D is ambiguous. From germline, CDR1 is SNHLY and CDR2 FYNNEI. The germline V and J ends were trimmed by 6 bases and 6 bases, with 6 bases remaining between them. The CDR3 loop spans 10 amino acids. The CDR3 reads CASRRSEQYF. CDR3 nucleotides: TGTGCCAGCAGAAGGTCCGAGCAGTACTTC.

This clonotype was detected only a few times. The rearrangement links TRBV7-9 to TRBJ2-7; perhaps TRBD2 as D (6 bases). CDR3 length: 13 residues. The V end was cut by 6 bases, the J end by 4 bases, with 13 bases between. The V gene's germline CDR1 is SEHNR and CDR2 FQNEAQ (reference sequence). As DNA, the CDR3 is TGTGCCAGCAGTCATACGGGGGAGTACGAGCAGTACTTC. Its protein product is CASSHTGEYEQYF. Complete variable domain (other parts from reference TRBV7-9 and TRBJ2-7): DTGVSQNPRHKITKRGQNVTFRCDPISEHNRLYWYRQTLGQGPEFLTYFQNEAQLEKSRLLSDRFSAERPKGSFSTLEIQRTEQGDSAMYLCASSHTGEYEQYFGPGTRLTVT.

This clonotype has only a few counts. CDR3 coding DNA: TGCAGTGCCAGTGGGACTCAGAGCTCCTACGAGCAGTACTTC. Translated, it gives CSASGTQSSYEQYF. The chain is built from TRBV20-1 and TRBJ2-7, with TRBD2 as a possible D gene (6 bases). V was trimmed by 6 bases and J by 0 bases, leaving 15 bases between them. This CDR3 region has 14 residues. CDR1 is DFQATT, CDR2 SNEGSKA, per germline (reference sequence).

The table lists this clonotype with a few counts. V is TRBV9 and J is TRBJ2-7; the match to TRBD1 covers 12 bases. J lost 3 bases, V lost 3 bases, and 4 bases had no gene match. The CDR3 is 15 residues long. Germline assignment: CDR1 SGDLS and CDR2 YYNGEE. This CDR3 reads CASSGGTGGYYEQYF. The CDR3 nucleotides read TGTGCCAGCAGCGGCGGGACAGGGGGCTACTACGAGCAGTACTTC.

This clonotype appeared many times. The V call is TRBV12-3 or TRBV12-4, the J call TRBJ1-2; D is possibly TRBD1 (6 bases). The V gene lost 5 bases and the J gene lost 8 bases, with 12 bases spanning the gap. The CDR3 is made up of 12 amino acids. The CDR3 is CASSATGSGYTF. CDR3 coding DNA: TGTGCCAGCAGTGCCACAGGGTCCGGCTACACCTTC.

V gene TRBV6-1 combines with J gene TRBJ1-4; D remains unclear. Germline lookup yields CDR1 MNHNS and CDR2 SASEGT. The germline V and J ends were trimmed by 4 bases and 7 bases, with 13 bases remaining between them. CDR3 length: 14 residues. Here the CDR3 reads CASSVAPSSEKLFF. Written as DNA, the CDR3 is TGTGCCAGCAGTGTGGCCCCCTCTAGTGAAAAACTGTTTTTT.

This clonotype was recorded many times. The CDR3 protein is CASSQPGTDTQYF. The CDR3 nucleotides are TGCGCCAGCAGCCAGCCAGGGACAGATACGCAGTATTTT. V usage is TRBV4-1 and J usage is TRBJ2-3; TRBD1 is a possible D gene (5 bases). Between the trimmed V and J ends, which lost 3 bases and 3 bases, there was a span of 7 bases. The CDR3 length is 13 residues. Germline CDR1 MGHRA, CDR2 YSYEKL.

The chain employs TRBV19 and TRBJ2-3; a weak D match, TRBD1 (6 bases). The CDR3 is 15 residues long. Germline V gene lookup returns CDR1 LNHDA and CDR2 SQIVND (reference sequence). Between the trimmed V and J ends, which lost 3 bases and 4 bases, there was a span of 14 bases. The CDR3 region has the DNA TGTGCCAGTAGTATGGATACAGGGAGACCAGATACGCAGTATTTT. Translated: CASSMDTGRPDTQYF. Filled out from reference TRBV19 and TRBJ2-3, the complete variable domain reads DGGITQSPKYLFRKEGQNVTLSCEQNLNHDAMYWYRQDPGQGLRLIYYSQIVNDFQKGDIAEGYSVSREKKESFPLTVTSAQKNPTAFYLCASSMDTGRPDTQYFGPGTRLTVL.

This clonotype was observed a handful of times. The chain joins TRBV24-1 to TRBJ2-5; 11 bases match TRBD1. With V trimmed by 2 bases and J by 4 bases, 5 bases remained unmatched. The CDR3 spans 16 residues. CDR1 is KGHDR, CDR2 SFDVKD, per germline. The CDR3 loop is CATSDWGDRGAETQYF. The CDR3 DNA is TGTGCCACCAGTGATTGGGGGGACAGGGGGGCAGAGACCCAGTACTTC.

The gene calls are TRBV19 and TRBJ2-4; a weak D match, TRBD1 (5 bases). The CDR3 runs 19 residues. Germline V gives CDR1 LNHDA, CDR2 SQIVND (reference sequence). V was pared by 0 bases and J by 0 bases, with 18 bases between. CDR3 region: CASSIETPLRALAKNIQYF. CDR3 DNA: TGTGCCAGTAGTATAGAGACCCCCCTCAGGGCTCTAGCCAAAAACATTCAGTACTTC. The variable domain in full, with the rest retrieved from reference TRBV19 and TRBJ2-4, is DGGITQSPKYLFRKEGQNVTLSCEQNLNHDAMYWYRQDPGQGLRLIYYSQIVNDFQKGDIAEGYSVSREKKESFPLTVTSAQKNPTAFYLCASSIETPLRALAKNIQYFGAGTRLSVL.

This clonotype has ten or more counts. The chain recombines TRBV20-1 with TRBJ2-1, with TRBD2 identical over 10 bases. The CDR3 covers 15 residues. Unmatched junction bases numbered 8, after V lost 3 bases and J lost 6 bases. Germline values: CDR1 DFQATT, CDR2 SNEGSKA (reference sequence). For the CDR3, the DNA is TGCAGTGCTAGCCTAGCGGGGGCCCGCACCAATGAGCAGTTCTTC. Protein: CSASLAGARTNEQFF.

Many counts were recorded for this clonotype. V is TRBV11-2 and J is TRBJ2-5, with D possibly matching TRBD1 (6 bases). Trimming stripped 5 bases from V and 2 bases from J, with 15 bases between. Germline V CDR1 and CDR2: SGHAT, FQNNGV. This CDR3 is built from 15 residues. The CDR3 region is CASSRVNREQETQYF. The CDR3 nucleotides are TGTGCCAGCAGCCGGGTCAACAGGGAACAAGAGACCCAGTACTTC.

This chain joins TRBV5-1 and TRBJ2-7, with D unresolved. V was clipped by 2 bases and J by 4 bases, with 13 bases between them. The CDR3 has 14 residues. Germline lookup yields CDR1 SGHRS and CDR2 YFSETQ. The CDR3 region has the DNA TGCGCCAGCAGCTTCGGGCGTGCAACTTACGAGCAGTACTTC. Translating it yields CASSFGRATYEQYF.